Listed here are 31 T cell receptor beta chains from one sample, sequenced in a study of shared clonotypes between healthy human individuals. Assay used: immunoSEQ multiplex PCR; TCRdb lists only in-frame clones, some missing. The table records approximately 620,000 clones, roughly 97% of them present only once. The sequenced sample consisted of naive CD4+ T cells sorted from blood. Subset reported: CD45RA+ positively selected. These receptors were collected from a young woman in good health.

The rearrangement joins TRBV6-5 to TRBJ2-7; either TRBD1 or TRBD2 may fit D (5 bases each). The CDR3 has 14 amino acids. Germline loops: CDR1 MNHEY, CDR2 SVGAGI. V was trimmed by 3 bases and J by 2 bases, leaving 11 bases between them. CDR3 amino acids: CASSYGGVTYEQYF. The CDR3 bases are TGTGCCAGCAGTTATGGGGGAGTTACCTACGAGCAGTACTTC.

The V and J genes are TRBV28 and TRBJ2-7; no definite D call. The CDR3 is 16 amino acids. Trimming removed 6 bases at V and 2 bases at J, with 20 bases between. Germline V gene sequence: CDR1 MDHEN, CDR2 SYDVKM. The CDR3 sequence: CASSRSITSPPYEQYF. The CDR3 bases are TGTGCCAGCAGCCGATCCATCACCTCCCCACCCTACGAGCAGTACTTC.

The rearrangement uses TRBV23-1 and TRBJ2-1, with TRBD1 as a possible D gene (5 bases). TRBV23-1 is classed as an ORF, of uncertain function. V shed 6 bases and J shed 4 bases, with 16 bases lying between them. The CDR3 length is 15 residues. As DNA, the CDR3 is TGCGCCAGCAGCCACTCGGAACGGACATACAATGAGCAGTTCTTC. Translating it yields CASSHSERTYNEQFF.

The chain recombines TRBV29-1 with TRBJ2-7; 11 bases are a match to TRBD2. The CDR3 is 13 residues long. Per the germline V gene, CDR1 is SQVTM and CDR2 is ANQGSEA. The junction had 4 bases not matched to a gene; V was cut back by 6 bases and J by 3 bases. CDR3 region: CSVVGTSGYEQYF. CDR3 sequence (DNA): TGCAGCGTCGTCGGGACTAGCGGCTACGAGCAGTACTTC.

The rearrangement uses TRBV19 and TRBJ2-5; 7 positions match TRBD1. The J call is uncertain, as TRBJ2-7 better fits the DNA end. This CDR3 is 14 amino acids long. CDR1 LNHDA and CDR2 SQIVND come from the germline V gene (reference sequence). CDR3 nucleotides: TGTGCCAGTAGTACCCCGGGACAGTCCTACGAGCAGTACTTC. It specifies CASSTPGQSYEQYF.

This clone has a handful of counts. The rearrangement joins TRBV30 to TRBJ1-1, with D unresolved. The germline gives CDR1 GTSNPN, CDR2 SVGIG (reference sequence). The CDR3 contains 14 residues. The germline V and J ends were trimmed by 2 bases and 5 bases, with 15 bases remaining between them. As DNA, the CDR3 is TGTGCCTGGAGTCACGGACGGCAGAGGACTGAAGCTTTCTTT. Translation gives CAWSHGRQRTEAFF.

The chain employs TRBV28 and TRBJ1-1; unclear D gene. CDR3 length: 15 amino acids. Germline V CDR1 and CDR2: MDHEN, SYDVKM. Trimming took off 7 bases at V and 8 bases at J, with 23 bases between the two ends. This chain's CDR3 is CASNSAKGYGVEAFF. CDR3 DNA: TGTGCCAGCAATTCCGCCAAAGGTTACGGAGTGGAAGCTTTCTTT.

V and J are TRBV5-4 and TRBJ1-2, with D perhaps matching TRBD1 (5 bases). V lost 4 bases, J lost 0 bases, and 10 bases lay in between. The CDR3 length is 14 residues. CDR1 SGHNT and CDR2 YYREEE come from the germline V gene (reference sequence). CDR3 protein: CASSRDLSNYGYTF. The CDR3 coding sequence is TGTGCCAGCAGCCGGGACCTCTCTAACTATGGCTACACCTTC.

The rearrangement joins TRBV30 to TRBJ1-4; the match to TRBD1 covers 8 bases. J gave up 7 bases and V 3 bases, and 4 bases lay outside the gene matches. Germline CDR1 is GTSNPN and CDR2 is SVGIG (reference sequence). The CDR3 spans 13 residues. The CDR3 DNA reads as TGTGCCTGGAGCGGACAGGGTACTGAAAAACTGTTTTTT. This gives the protein CAWSGQGTEKLFF.

The rearrangement uses TRBV19 and TRBJ2-7; 10 nucleotides match TRBD2. The CDR3 sequence is 17 residues long. Germline CDR1 reads LNHDA; CDR2 reads SQIVND (reference sequence). V shed 3 bases and J 4 bases; nucleotides not matched to a gene: 12. The CDR3 nucleotides are TGTGCCAGTAGTATCGAGGGAGACCTAGCGGGAGCATACGAGCAGTACTTC. The encoded protein is CASSIEGDLAGAYEQYF.

The V gene is TRBV19, the J gene TRBJ2-7; TRBD1 agrees at 7 bases. Germline V gives CDR1 LNHDA, CDR2 SQIVND (reference sequence). The ends lost 7 bases at V and 2 bases at J; junction bases unmatched: 8. There are 14 residues in the CDR3. The CDR3 sequence is CASKDHGTAYEQYF. CDR3 DNA sequence: TGTGCCAGTAAGGACCACGGGACAGCCTACGAGCAGTACTTC.

The chain joins TRBV25-1 to TRBJ2-2, with a possible D match to TRBD1 (6 bases). Germline CDR1 reads MGHDK; CDR2 reads SYGVNS. V was pared by 5 bases and J by 0 bases, with 16 bases between. CDR3 length: 17 amino acids. The CDR3: CASSLDRKSANTGELFF. The CDR3 nucleotides are TGTGCCAGCAGTTTAGACAGGAAAAGCGCGAACACCGGGGAGCTGTTTTTT.

A note on this clone: The sample contains more than one DNA sequence encoding this CDR3. The chain combines TRBV6-5 with TRBJ1-1; the D is unclear. The length of the CDR3 is 12 residues. V gave up 3 bases and J gave up 4 bases, with 6 bases separating them. Germline values: CDR1 MNHEY, CDR2 SVGAGI. The chain's CDR3 is CASSYGGTEAFF. The CDR3 nucleotides are TGTGCCAGCAGTTATGGAGGCACTGAAGCTTTCTTT.

CDR3 nucleotides: TGTGCCAGCAGACCATCCCGGGACAGGGGAAACATTCAGTACTTC. This codes for CASRPSRDRGNIQYF. The chain carries TRBV11-2 and TRBJ2-4; 10 bases line up with TRBD1. Looked up from germline, CDR1 is SGHAT and CDR2 is FQNNGV. J was trimmed by 6 bases and V by 6 bases; bases with no gene match: 8. The CDR3 totals 15 residues.

The chain is built from TRBV28 and TRBJ2-3; TRBD1 matches 9 bases. The CDR3 length is 15 residues. V shed 5 bases, J shed 6 bases, and the junction held 9 bases outside the gene matches. Germline loops: CDR1 MDHEN, CDR2 SYDVKM. The CDR3 protein is CASSGTGKFRDTQYF. CDR3 DNA: TGTGCCAGCAGTGGGACAGGGAAATTCAGGGATACGCAGTATTTT.

The chain recombines TRBV18 with TRBJ1-1; no reliable D call. Trimming cost V 3 bases and J 7 bases, with 9 bases left between them. Germline CDR1 reads KGHSH; CDR2 reads LQKENI. This CDR3 spans 12 amino acids. CDR3 nucleotides: TGTGCCAGCTCACCCTTCCTGGGTGAAGCTTTCTTT. It encodes CASSPFLGEAFF.

The V and J genes are TRBV5-1 and TRBJ1-6; perhaps TRBD1 as D (6 bases). CDR3 length: 16 amino acids. Germline V lookup: CDR1 SGHRS, CDR2 YFSETQ. V was shortened by 4 bases and J by 5 bases, with 16 bases between the two germline ends. The CDR3 DNA follows: TGCGCCAGCAGCCGCGGTCGCGGACAGAATAATTCACCCCTCCACTTT. This translates into CASSRGRGQNNSPLHF.

The gene calls are TRBV27 and TRBJ2-1; D is unresolved. The germline CDR1 and CDR2 sequences are MNHEY and SMNVEV (reference sequence). Trimming pared 5 bases from V and 4 bases from J, leaving 6 bases between. The CDR3 length is 12 residues. This CDR3 reads CASSTSYNEQFF. CDR3 nucleotide sequence: TGTGCCAGCAGTACCTCTTACAATGAGCAGTTCTTC.

The genes are TRBV27 and TRBJ2-3; TRBD1 might be the D (6 bases). V lost 2 bases and J lost 0, with 12 bases in between. The CDR3 has 16 amino acids. The germline V gene has CDR1 MNHEY and CDR2 SMNVEV (reference sequence). Written as DNA, the CDR3 is TGTGCCAGCAGTTTAGTTCAGGGGCTAAGCACAGATACGCAGTATTTT. This encodes CASSLVQGLSTDTQYF.

The chain carries TRBV6-5 and TRBJ2-1; 9 nucleotides agree with TRBD2. J lost 9 bases, V lost 6 bases, and 12 bases had no gene match. The CDR3 totals 15 residues. Germline CDR1 is MNHEY and CDR2 is SVGAGI. The CDR3 DNA reads as TGTGCCAGCAGCCCCGGGACTAGCATCCCTTTTGAGCAGTTCTTC. Translating gives CASSPGTSIPFEQFF.

This sequence joins TRBV7-2 and TRBJ2-5; 7 bases match TRBD2. CDR1 is SGHTA, CDR2 FQGNSA, per germline. The CDR3 is 16 amino acids. Trimming cost V 5 bases and J 7 bases; bases outside gene matches: 16. The CDR3 coding sequence is TGTGCCAGCAGCACTACAGCGGGAAGTAACGGCGTGACCCAGTACTTC. Its protein is CASSTTAGSNGVTQYF.

V usage is TRBV11-2 and J usage is TRBJ2-5, with a tentative D call TRBD2 (5 bases). This CDR3 is built from 12 residues. The V and J ends lost 2 bases and 7 bases respectively, with 8 bases between them. Germline CDR1 is SGHAT and CDR2 is FQNNGV. The CDR3 nucleotides read TGTGCCAGCAGCTTACTAGAGGGGACCCAGTACTTC. It specifies CASSLLEGTQYF.

This rearrangement joins TRBV28 to TRBJ2-5, with a weak D call TRBD1 (6 bases). The end of the DNA fits TRBJ2-7 better, so the J call may be wrong. CDR1 is MDHEN and CDR2 is SYDVKM in the germline V gene. The CDR3 length is 15 residues. CDR3 amino acids: CASSLYGGSSYEQYF. CDR3 in DNA: TGTGCCAGCAGTTTATATGGGGGCAGCTCCTACGAGCAGTACTTC.

The rearrangement links TRBV28 to TRBJ1-5; D possibly corresponds to TRBD1 (6 bases). CDR1 and CDR2 from the germline V gene are MDHEN and SYDVKM. Trimming stripped 5 bases from V and 3 bases from J, with 14 bases between. The CDR3 is made up of 15 amino acids. The DNA of the CDR3 is TGTGCCAGCAGTCGCCCTAGGGGGGACAATCAGCCCCAGCATTTT. Translated, it gives CASSRPRGDNQPQHF.

CDR3: CASSYGAGDFYEQYF. In nucleotides, the CDR3 is TGTGCCAGCAGCTATGGGGCGGGGGACTTCTACGAGCAGTACTTC. The gene calls are TRBV7-9 and TRBJ2-7; the match to TRBD2 covers 7 bases. The CDR3 runs 15 residues. V shed 4 bases and J 3 bases; nucleotides not matched to a gene: 9. CDR1 and CDR2 (germline): SEHNR, FQNEAQ (reference sequence). Full variable domain (outside the CDR3, taken from reference TRBV7-9 and TRBJ2-7): DTGVSQNPRHKITKRGQNVTFRCDPISEHNRLYWYRQTLGQGPEFLTYFQNEAQLEKSRLLSDRFSAERPKGSFSTLEIQRTEQGDSAMYLCASSYGAGDFYEQYFGPGTRLTVT.

The chain has TRBV10-1 and TRBJ2-1, with no clear D. Germline V CDR1 and CDR2: WNHNN, SYGVQD (reference sequence). V was clipped by 0 bases and J by 3 bases, with 6 bases between them. The CDR3 totals 14 residues. CDR3 bases: TGCGCCAGCAGTGAGTCGGGTGGCTACAATGAGCAGTTCTTC. Protein product: CASSESGGYNEQFF.

V usage is TRBV9 and J usage is TRBJ2-1, with unresolved D. CDR1 and CDR2 (germline): SGDLS, YYNGEE. V was pared by 0 bases and J by 6 bases, with 13 bases between. The CDR3 loop spans 15 amino acids. The CDR3 DNA reads TGTGCCAGCAGCGTAGCTACAACCAGCCTCAATGAGCAGTTCTTC. It yields the protein CASSVATTSLNEQFF. The variable domain in full, with the rest retrieved from reference TRBV9 and TRBJ2-1, is DSGVTQTPKHLITATGQRVTLRCSPRSGDLSVYWYQQSLDQGLQFLIQYYNGEERAKGNILERFSAQQFPDLHSELNLSSLELGDSALYFCASSVATTSLNEQFFGPGTRLTVL.

J is TRBJ2-1 and V is TRBV18, with 7 nucleotides matching TRBD2. The germline CDR1 and CDR2 sequences are KGHSH and LQKENI. CDR3 length equals 14 residues. Germline trimming cut 2 bases from V and 6 bases from J; bases unmatched to any gene: 4. DNA of the CDR3: TGTGCCAGCTCACCAGGAACTAGCGTCAATGAGCAGTTCTTC. As protein: CASSPGTSVNEQFF.

The V call is TRBV7-9, the J call TRBJ2-5, with D unresolved. Trimming left V 5 bases short and J 3 bases short, with 4 bases between. The CDR3 covers 11 residues. Per the germline V gene, CDR1 is SEHNR and CDR2 is FQNEAQ (reference sequence). CDR3 nucleotide sequence: TGTGCCAGCAGCGGGGAAGAGACCCAGTACTTC. Protein: CASSGEETQYF.

The chain is built from TRBV28 and TRBJ2-5; no definite D call. The CDR3 contains 12 residues. The V gene's germline CDR1 is MDHEN and CDR2 SYDVKM. V was pared by 2 bases and J by 5 bases, with 6 bases between. CDR3 sequence reads: CASSLGKETQYF. CDR3 nucleotides: TGTGCCAGCAGTTTAGGCAAGGAGACCCAGTACTTC.

J is TRBJ2-2 and V is TRBV7-8, with TRBD1 identical over 9 bases. CDR1 and CDR2 from the germline V gene are SGHVS and FQNEAQ. This CDR3 is built from 16 residues. V dropped 8 bases and J dropped 3; count of bases not matched to a gene: 10. The CDR3 spells CASPRGTGLDTGELFF. For the CDR3, the DNA is TGTGCCAGCCCGCGGGGGACAGGGTTGGACACCGGGGAGCTGTTTTTT. Looking up the rest from reference TRBV7-8 and TRBJ2-2 gives the full variable domain: GAGVSQSPRYKVAKRGQDVALRCDPISGHVSLFWYQQALGQGPEFLTYFQNEAQLDKSGLPSDRFFAERPEGSVSTLKIQRTQQEDSAVYLCASPRGTGLDTGELFFGEGSRLTVL.